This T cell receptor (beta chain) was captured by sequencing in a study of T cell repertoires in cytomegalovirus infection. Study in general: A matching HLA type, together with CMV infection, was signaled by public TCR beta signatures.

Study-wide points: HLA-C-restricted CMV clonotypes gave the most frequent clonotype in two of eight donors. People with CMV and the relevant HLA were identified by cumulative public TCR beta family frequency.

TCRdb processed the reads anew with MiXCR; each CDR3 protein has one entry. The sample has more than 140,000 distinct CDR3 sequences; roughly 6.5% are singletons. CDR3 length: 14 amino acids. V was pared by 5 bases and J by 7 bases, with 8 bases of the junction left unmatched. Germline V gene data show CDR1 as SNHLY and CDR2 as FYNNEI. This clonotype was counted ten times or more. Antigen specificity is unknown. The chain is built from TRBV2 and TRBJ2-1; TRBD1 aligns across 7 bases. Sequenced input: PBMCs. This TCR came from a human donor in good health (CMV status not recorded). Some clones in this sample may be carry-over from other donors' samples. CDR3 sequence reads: CASSYRQGSNEQFF. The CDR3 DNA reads TGTGCCAGCAGTTACAGACAGGGTTCAAATGAGCAGTTCTTC.